This TCR beta chain was obtained from a study of CD8+CD57+ T cells in acquired aplastic anemia. As for the study in general: On average, sorted CD4+ and CD8+ cells gave around 3 ug of DNA.

The authors sequenced patients whose flow cytometry had shown CD8+CD57+ cell expansion. Investigators profiled TCR beta VDJ and CDR3 from genomic DNA template. TCRdb analysed the reads with MiXCR anew, one entry per CDR3 protein. The sample lists 110,000 or so distinct CDR3 sequences; roughly 55% were seen once. The CDR3 has 17 amino acids. CDR1 is SGDLS, CDR2 YYNGEE, per germline. The trim removed 0 bases at V and 8 bases at J, leaving 10 bases unmatched. The clonotype comes from a human donor with aplastic anemia. The sequenced material came from sorted CD4+, CD8+, or CD8+CD57+ T cells (not recorded which) from PBMCs. J is TRBJ2-1 and V is TRBV9; 11 bases are shared with TRBD2. The CDR3 spells CASSVGLAGGGHDEQFF. The CDR3 nucleotides are TGTGCCAGCAGCGTAGGTCTAGCGGGAGGAGGTCATGATGAGCAGTTCTTC.